This TCR beta chain was sequenced for a study of OX40 agonist ivuxolimab in advanced cancers. Blood was sampled at baseline, cycle 4 day 1, and cycle 7 day 1. This table comes from immunoSEQ multiplex PCR, and its TCRdb copy is limited to in-frame clones, with some not included. The sample has fewer than 13,000 clones, around 78% seen once. The CDR3 runs to 15 residues. Germline V lookup: CDR1 MNHEY, CDR2 SMNVEV (reference sequence). V lost 3 bases, J lost 0 bases, and 11 bases lay in between. V usage is TRBV27 and J usage is TRBJ1-1; weak D call: TRBD1 (6 bases). The TCR comes from an adult with an advanced solid tumor such as melanoma, head and neck, liver or kidney cancer. Material: CD4+ or CD8+ T cells sorted from blood, obtained in a trial of the OX40 agonist ivuxolimab. CDR3 amino acids: CASSLGAAMNTEAFF. The CDR3 DNA sequence: TGTGCCAGCAGTTTGGGGGCAGCCATGAACACTGAAGCTTTCTTT.